The 21 T cell receptor beta chains presented below share a single source sample, sequenced in a study of T-cell memory formation after mild COVID-19. MiXCR, run by TCRdb on the 5' RACE reads, gives a single entry per CDR3 protein. The data hold roughly 180,000 distinct CDR3 sequences, with about 18% observed a single time. The sample consisted of PBMCs or a T cell subset sorted from them (not recorded which). The source is a man aged 18-30 years who had mild COVID-19 (a few samples of this study predate the infection). Cell type and time point are not known.

This clonotype was found a few times. This sequence joins TRBV11-2 and TRBJ1-2, with D perhaps matching TRBD1 (5 bases). V dropped 5 bases and J dropped 5 bases, with 18 bases sitting between them. CDR3 length: 15 residues. The V gene's germline CDR1 is SGHAT and CDR2 FQNNGV. CDR3 sequence (DNA): TGTGCCAGCAGCCCGCGGGCGGGGGGGAGTTATGGCTACACCTTC. Its translation: CASSPRAGGSYGYTF.

This clonotype has only a few counts. The chain employs TRBV7-2 and TRBJ1-5, with 9 bases matching TRBD1. The CDR3 has 12 amino acids. Germline loops: CDR1 SGHTA, CDR2 FQGNSA. With V trimmed by 1 base and J by 11 bases, 0 bases remained unmatched. CDR3 nucleotide sequence: TGTGCCAGCAGCTTAGGGGACAGGGCCCAGCATTTT. Its translation: CASSLGDRAQHF.

In its sample, this clonotype was seen a few times. The chain carries TRBV6-2 or TRBV6-3 and TRBJ2-5; the D is unclear. CDR3 length: 13 amino acids. Per germline, CDR1 MNHEY and CDR2 SVGEGT. V was clipped by 7 bases and J by 0 bases, with 9 bases between them. The CDR3: CASNPSHQETQYF. CDR3 bases: TGTGCCAGCAACCCGAGCCACCAAGAGACCCAGTACTTC.

This clonotype was counted many times. This rearrangement joins TRBV5-1 to TRBJ1-6, with D unclear. Between the trimmed V and J ends, which lost 2 bases and 7 bases, there was a span of 10 bases. Germline V gene sequence: CDR1 SGHRS, CDR2 YFSETQ. The CDR3 runs to 14 residues. CDR3 amino acids: CASSLAGKNSPLHF. The DNA of the CDR3 is TGCGCCAGCAGCTTAGCAGGCAAGAATTCACCCCTCCACTTT.

This clonotype has ten or more counts. The chain couples TRBV5-1 to TRBJ2-5, with D perhaps given as TRBD1 or TRBD2 (5 bases each). This CDR3 contains 14 residues. Germline-derived CDR1 and CDR2 are SGHRS and YFSETQ. Trimming removed 6 bases at V and 4 bases at J, with 16 bases between. CDR3 sequence: CASTQGWGLETQYF. In nucleotides, the CDR3 is TGCGCCAGCACCCAAGGGTGGGGGTTAGAGACCCAGTACTTC. The full variable domain, rest sourced from reference TRBV5-1 and TRBJ2-5, is KAGVTQTPRYLIKTRGQQVTLSCSPISGHRSVSWYQQTPGQGLQFLFEYFSETQRNKGNFPGRFSGRQFSNSRSEMNVSTLELGDSALYLCASTQGWGLETQYFGPGTRLLVL.

V usage is TRBV5-1 and J usage is TRBJ2-5, with D possibly being TRBD1 or TRBD2 (5 bases each). The CDR3 runs 14 residues. V lost 0 bases and J 9 bases, leaving 15 bases between the germline ends. Per the germline V gene, CDR1 is SGHRS and CDR2 is YFSETQ. CDR3 protein: CASSLVPGTESQYF. The CDR3 bases are TGCGCCAGCAGCTTGGTCCCGGGGACGGAGTCCCAGTACTTC.

Here the CDR3 DNA reads TGTGCCAGCGTTGGGGCGGACACCTTGAACACTGAAGCTTTCTTT. Translating gives CASVGADTLNTEAFF. The gene calls are TRBV28 and TRBJ1-1, with D perhaps TRBD1 (5 bases). This CDR3 is 15 amino acids long. V lost 8 bases to trimming and J lost 0 bases, with 16 bases between them. Germline V gene sequence: CDR1 MDHEN, CDR2 SYDVKM.

This chain uses TRBV5-4 with TRBJ2-2; TRBD2 aligns across 7 bases. The CDR3 runs to 15 residues. Germline assignment: CDR1 SGHNT and CDR2 YYREEE (reference sequence). Trimming at V came to 0 bases and at J to 3 bases, leaving 2 bases not matched to a gene. The CDR3: CASSLEGGHTGELFF. In DNA form, the CDR3 reads TGTGCCAGCAGCTTGGAGGGAGGGCACACCGGGGAGCTGTTTTTT.

This clonotype was counted a few times. The gene calls are TRBV5-1 and TRBJ2-1, with D possibly TRBD2 on 6 matching bases. CDR3 length: 15 amino acids. Trimming left V 0 bases short and J 2 bases short, with 9 bases between. Germline CDR1 and CDR2: SGHRS and YFSETQ. The CDR3 is CASSLGGAAYNEQFF. For the CDR3, the DNA is TGCGCCAGCAGCTTGGGCGGGGCAGCCTACAATGAGCAGTTCTTC.

This clonotype was observed a handful of times. V and J are TRBV27 and TRBJ2-2; D is uncertain. Trimming pared 2 bases from V and 4 bases from J, leaving 8 bases between. The CDR3 is 14 residues long. Looked up from germline, CDR1 is MNHEY and CDR2 is SMNVEV (reference sequence). The CDR3 region has the DNA TGTGCCAGCAGTTTACAGGCGCGCACCGGGGAGCTGTTTTTT. Residues: CASSLQARTGELFF.

The chain uses TRBV6-4 and TRBJ2-3, with 7 bases that match TRBD2. The CDR3 has 13 residues. V was clipped by 6 bases and J by 5 bases; unmatched bases: 5. Per the germline V gene, CDR1 is MRHNA and CDR2 is SNTAGT. CDR3 loop: CASRAGREDTQYF. CDR3 DNA sequence: TGTGCCAGCAGAGCGGGGAGGGAAGATACGCAGTATTTT.

The chain has TRBV12-3 or TRBV12-4 and TRBJ2-5; weak D call: TRBD2 (6 bases). Trimming stripped 11 bases from V and 5 bases from J, with 21 bases between. The CDR3 covers 14 residues. CDR3 DNA sequence: TGTGCCTCCCGGGGCGGGGCTGCAGGGGAGACCCAGTACTTC. It specifies CASRGGAAGETQYF.

Remarks on this clonotype: A junction boundary mismatches the germline segment, possibly from a read error. The rearrangement uses TRBV20-1 and TRBJ2-2, with 12 positions matching TRBD2. The CDR3 runs 14 residues. From germline, CDR1 is DFQATT and CDR2 SNEGSKA (reference sequence). In DNA, the CDR3 is TGCAGTGCTCTAGCGGGGGGGAACGCCGGGGAGCTGTTTTTT. Protein product: CSALAGGNAGELFF.

This clonotype was seen a handful of times. The rearrangement uses TRBV19 and TRBJ1-5; a possible D gene is TRBD1 (5 bases). V lost 6 bases, J lost 8 bases, and 11 bases lay in between. The CDR3 runs to 12 residues. Germline V gene lookup returns CDR1 LNHDA and CDR2 SQIVND (reference sequence). CDR3 bases: TGTGCCAGTAGGCCCGGGGGTGAGCCCCAGCATTTT. It is translated as CASRPGGEPQHF.

This clonotype was recorded at least ten times. The rearrangement joins TRBV10-3 to TRBJ2-2; no firm D call. The germline V and J ends were trimmed by 8 bases and 2 bases, with 3 bases remaining between them. In germline, CDR1 is ENHRY, CDR2 SYGVKD. The CDR3 is made up of 11 amino acids. CDR3 region: CAIGNTGELFF. DNA of the CDR3: TGTGCCATCGGTAACACCGGGGAGCTGTTTTTT.

This clonotype showed up many times. This chain connects TRBV7-9 to TRBJ1-5; no firm D call. The CDR3 has 12 residues. V was cut by 10 bases and J by 5 bases, with 12 bases left in between. CDR1 is SEHNR and CDR2 is FQNEAQ in the germline V gene (reference sequence). DNA for the CDR3: TGTGCCACCCAAAGGATAGATCAGCCCCAGCATTTT. Its translation: CATQRIDQPQHF.

This clonotype was detected a few times. V gene TRBV7-2 combines with J gene TRBJ2-5; no definite D call. Germline loops: CDR1 SGHTA, CDR2 FQGNSA. Trimming took off 5 bases at V and 2 bases at J, with 9 bases between the two ends. The CDR3 totals 13 residues. The CDR3 protein is CASSPSRQETQYF. The CDR3 DNA reads as TGTGCCAGCAGCCCGAGCCGGCAAGAGACCCAGTACTTC. The variable domain in full, completed from reference TRBV7-2 and TRBJ2-5, reads GAGVSQSPSNKVTEKGKDVELRCDPISGHTALYWYRQSLGQGLEFLIYFQGNSAPDKSGLPSDRFSAERTGGSVSTLTIQRTQQEDSAVYLCASSPSRQETQYFGPGTRLLVL.

The chain combines TRBV4-3 with TRBJ1-5, with TRBD1 matching 8 bases. J lost 5 bases, V lost 0 bases, and 9 bases had no gene match. The CDR3 is 17 residues long. Germline V gives CDR1 LGHNA, CDR2 YSLEER. The CDR3 sequence is CASSQEIQGATDQPQHF. The CDR3 DNA follows: TGCGCCAGCAGCCAAGAGATTCAGGGGGCGACGGATCAGCCCCAGCATTTT.

There are a few counts of this clonotype. V and J are TRBV12-3 or TRBV12-4 and TRBJ2-2, with D tentatively TRBD1 (6 bases). V was trimmed by 4 bases and J by 6 bases, leaving 12 bases between them. The CDR3 totals 14 residues. CDR3 nucleotides: TGTGCCAGCAGTTACAGGGATCGCCCCGGGGAGCTGTTTTTT. This sequence encodes CASSYRDRPGELFF.

The chain links TRBV7-3 to TRBJ2-2, with unresolved D. Germline CDR1 reads SGHTA; CDR2 reads FQGTGA. V lost 4 bases to trimming and J lost 1 base, with 13 bases between them. The CDR3 is 16 amino acids. CDR3 sequence (DNA): TGTGCCAGCAGCTCCCTAGGAACCCAGAACACCGGGGAGCTGTTTTTT. It specifies CASSSLGTQNTGELFF.

The J gene is TRBJ2-3, the V gene TRBV6-2 or TRBV6-3; D call uncertain. V lost 8 bases and J 6 bases, leaving 0 bases between the germline ends. The germline CDR1 and CDR2 sequences are MNHEY and SVGEGT. The CDR3 spans 8 residues. The CDR3 DNA sequence: TGTGCCAGCGATACGCAGTATTTT. Encoded protein: CASDTQYF.